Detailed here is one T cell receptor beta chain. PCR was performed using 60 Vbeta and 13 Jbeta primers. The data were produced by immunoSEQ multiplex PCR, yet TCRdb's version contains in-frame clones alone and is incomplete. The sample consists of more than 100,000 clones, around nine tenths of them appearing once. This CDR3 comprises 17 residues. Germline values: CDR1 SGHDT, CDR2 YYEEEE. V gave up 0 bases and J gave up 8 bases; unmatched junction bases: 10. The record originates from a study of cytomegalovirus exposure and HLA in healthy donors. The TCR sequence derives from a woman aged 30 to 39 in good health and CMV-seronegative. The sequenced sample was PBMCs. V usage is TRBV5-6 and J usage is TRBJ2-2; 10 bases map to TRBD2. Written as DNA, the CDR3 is TGTGCCAGCAGCTTGGCTCTAGCGGGAGTTTATAGTGGGGAGCTGTTTTTT. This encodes CASSLALAGVYSGELFF.